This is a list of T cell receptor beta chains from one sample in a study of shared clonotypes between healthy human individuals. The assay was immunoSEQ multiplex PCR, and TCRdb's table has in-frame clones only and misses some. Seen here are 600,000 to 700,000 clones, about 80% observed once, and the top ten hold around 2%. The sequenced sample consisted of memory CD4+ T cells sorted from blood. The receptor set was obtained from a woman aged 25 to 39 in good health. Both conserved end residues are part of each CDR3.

cdr3_aa: CASSLVQGFTGELFF
j_call: TRBJ2-2
v_call: TRBV7-9

cdr3_aa: CASSQDSGTFTDTQYF
j_call: TRBJ2-3
v_call: TRBV4-1

cdr3_aa: CASSSAGAVASTDTQYF
j_call: TRBJ2-3
v_call: TRBV5-4

cdr3_aa: CASSSVDSTMNTEAFF
j_call: TRBJ1-1
v_call: TRBV28

cdr3_aa: CASSKVGDLCELFF
j_call: TRBJ2-2
v_call: TRBV21-1

cdr3_aa: CASTQALLGGELFF
j_call: TRBJ2-2
v_call: TRBV28

cdr3_aa: CASSEVEVATNEKLFF
j_call: TRBJ1-4
v_call: TRBV6-1

cdr3_aa: CASSLALGATDTQYF
j_call: TRBJ2-3
v_call: TRBV5-4

cdr3_aa: CASFSASYEQYF
j_call: TRBJ2-7
v_call: TRBV27

cdr3_aa: CASSYYGGSNTEAFF
j_call: TRBJ1-1
v_call: TRBV6-5

cdr3_aa: CASSDSEGGTTGELFF
j_call: TRBJ2-2
v_call: TRBV6-4

cdr3_aa: CASSKLTGFFGANVLTF
j_call: TRBJ2-6
v_call: TRBV11-2

cdr3_aa: CASSLRRLADPYNEQFF
j_call: TRBJ2-1
v_call: TRBV28

cdr3_aa: CASSLAGTYGYTF
j_call: TRBJ1-2
v_call: TRBV5-1

cdr3_aa: CASSVLEGQWGNEQFF
j_call: TRBJ2-1
v_call: TRBV7-2

cdr3_aa: CAISESGQGYSQYF
j_call: TRBJ2-7
v_call: TRBV10-3

cdr3_aa: CASSLIQENEKLFF
j_call: TRBJ1-4
v_call: TRBV28

cdr3_aa: CASSPKVPTTAYNEQFF
j_call: TRBJ2-1
v_call: TRBV18

cdr3_aa: CASSLEHYSTSGEEKTQYF
j_call: TRBJ2-5
v_call: TRBV11-2

cdr3_aa: CASSPRRGTSYEQYF
j_call: TRBJ2-7
v_call: TRBV27

cdr3_aa: CASRFSGTGELFF
j_call: TRBJ2-2
v_call: TRBV14

cdr3_aa: CASSDPGSGIYNEQFF
j_call: TRBJ2-1
v_call: TRBV19

cdr3_aa: CASLTSGTDTGELFF
j_call: TRBJ2-2
v_call: TRBV19

cdr3_aa: CATNPGLAGGVGQFF
j_call: TRBJ2-1
v_call: TRBV15

cdr3_aa: CASSEREIGEQYF
j_call: TRBJ2-7
v_call: TRBV25-1

cdr3_aa: CASSSTAGEKLFF
j_call: TRBJ1-4
v_call: TRBV7-9

cdr3_aa: CATSRTGTGVREQYF
j_call: TRBJ2-7
v_call: TRBV15

cdr3_aa: CASSLGPEKYEQYF
j_call: TRBJ2-7
v_call: TRBV11-2

cdr3_aa: CASSLSGRSYNEQFF
j_call: TRBJ2-1
v_call: TRBV27

cdr3_aa: CASSSRRVSSYNEQFF
j_call: TRBJ2-1
v_call: TRBV7-8

cdr3_aa: CASRERLKGDEQFF
j_call: TRBJ2-1
v_call: TRBV28

cdr3_aa: CASSPAASGNVGELFF
j_call: TRBJ2-2
v_call: TRBV28